This TCR beta chain stems from a study of cytomegalovirus exposure and HLA in healthy donors. These donors were members of the approximately 110-subject validation cohort, a group separate from the roughly 670-subject first cohort. Regarding the study as a whole: A few chains tied to CMV proved CMV antigen-specific in vitro. Generally TCR sequences proved uncommon, though certain public TCRs appeared in numerous donors. Cytomegalovirus-associated TCR beta chains were listed, numbering approximately 150.

The table lists this clone with a few counts. What it binds is not known. TCRdb keeps only in-frame clones here, not all; method: immunoSEQ multiplex PCR. Of around 150,000 clones in the sample, 84% were seen once. This CDR3 has 15 amino acids. Per germline, CDR1 SGHVS and CDR2 FQNEAQ. V was cut by 5 bases and J by 13 bases, with 23 bases left in between. Sequenced material: PBMCs. The sequence came from a man aged 30-40 years in good health and CMV-seropositive. This rearrangement joins TRBV7-8 to TRBJ1-4, with D perhaps TRBD1 (6 bases). In DNA, the CDR3 is TGTGCCAGCAGCCCGACTGGGGGCGTCCTCCGGGGACTGTTTTTT. The encoded protein is CASSPTGGVLRGLFF.